The 13 T cell receptor beta chains given below trace back to one sample, sequenced in a study of blood T cell repertoires in COVID-19. Only in-frame clones appear in the TCRdb table, and some are missing; sequencing was by immunoSEQ multiplex PCR. The repertoire includes a few hundred thousand clones, around 81% of them detected once, and about 2.3% sits in the top ten. What was sequenced was peripheral blood. These receptors all stem from a woman aged 60-75 years with acute or convalescent COVID-19.

The rearrangement links TRBV5-1 to TRBJ2-3, with 8 nucleotides matching TRBD2. J lost 1 base, V lost 3 bases, and 4 bases had no gene match. CDR3 length: 15 amino acids. Germline lookup yields CDR1 SGHRS and CDR2 YFSETQ. CDR3 in DNA: TGCGCCAGCAGCTCAGCGGGGGCCGGCACAGATACGCAGTATTTT. Protein product: CASSSAGAGTDTQYF.

In DNA, the CDR3 is TGTGCCAGCAGCTTAGCTTTTGGACTAGCGGACCAAGAGACCCAGTACTTC. Encoded protein: CASSLAFGLADQETQYF. The chain joins TRBV11-1 to TRBJ2-5, with 10 bases fitting TRBD2. The CDR3 has 17 amino acids. Per germline, CDR1 SGHAT and CDR2 FQDESV (reference sequence). J was trimmed by 0 bases and V by 0 bases; bases with no gene match: 4.

V is TRBV7-2 and J is TRBJ2-3; 7 bases match TRBD2. There are 15 residues in the CDR3. Germline V gene data show CDR1 as SGHTA and CDR2 as FQGNSA. Losses at the gene ends were 5 bases for V and 0 bases for J; bases not matched to a gene: 5. The DNA of the CDR3 is TGTGCCAGCAGCGAAAGCGGGACTAGCACAGATACGCAGTATTTT. This gives the protein CASSESGTSTDTQYF.

In this sample, this clone turned up once. The V call is TRBV7-2, the J call TRBJ2-2; a weak D match, TRBD1 (6 bases). CDR3 length: 16 residues. Trimming pared 7 bases from V and 5 bases from J, leaving 20 bases between. Germline CDR1 and CDR2: SGHTA and FQGNSA. CDR3 amino acids: CASNVQMDRGTGELFF. The DNA for the CDR3 is TGTGCCAGCAACGTACAAATGGATAGGGGGACCGGGGAGCTGTTTTTT.

This clone was detected once. The rearrangement joins TRBV2 to TRBJ1-2; D is possibly TRBD1 (6 bases). Germline CDR1 and CDR2: SNHLY and FYNNEI. CDR3 length: 13 residues. The V end lost 7 bases, the J end lost 2 bases, and 11 bases lay between the germline ends. The CDR3, as DNA: TGTGCCAGCATACAGGGACGGAACTATGGCTACACCTTC. It encodes CASIQGRNYGYTF. The full variable domain, completed using reference TRBV2 and TRBJ1-2, is EPEVTQTPSHQVTQMGQEVILRCVPISNHLYFYWYRQILGQKVEFLVSFYNNEISEKSEIFDDQFSVERPDGSNFTLKIRSTKLEDSAMYFCASIQGRNYGYTFGSGTRLTVV.

The chain recombines TRBV7-9 with TRBJ1-6; D uncertain. CDR3 length: 13 amino acids. CDR1 is SEHNR and CDR2 is FQNEAQ in the germline V gene (reference sequence). Between the trimmed V and J ends, which lost 5 bases and 6 bases, there was a span of 8 bases. CDR3 amino acids: CASSVGSNSPLHF. CDR3 in DNA: TGTGCCAGCAGCGTGGGCAGTAATTCACCCCTCCACTTT.

J is TRBJ2-7 and V is TRBV21-1; the DNA was not compared with TRBD2, the D call given in the table. TRBV21-1 is reported as a pseudogene. The CDR3 has 12 residues. The CDR3 reads CASRHGAYEQYF. In nucleotides, the CDR3 is TGTGCCAGCAGACACGGAGCCTACGAGCAGTACTTC.

This chain uses TRBV19 with TRBJ2-7; D is unclear. The CDR3 runs to 15 residues. V gave up 4 bases and J gave up 0 bases, with 13 bases separating them. The germline gives CDR1 LNHDA, CDR2 SQIVND (reference sequence). The CDR3 reads CASSKTAPLSYEQYF. The DNA of the CDR3 is TGTGCCAGTAGTAAAACAGCCCCACTCTCCTACGAGCAGTACTTC.

This chain links TRBV5-1 with TRBJ1-2, with 8 bases identical to TRBD1. The CDR3 has 14 amino acids. The ends lost 4 bases at V and 8 bases at J; junction bases unmatched: 10. Germline V CDR1 and CDR2: SGHRS, YFSETQ. In nucleotides, the CDR3 is TGCGCCAGCAGCCAAGGACAGGGCAGGAACGGCTACACCTTC. It encodes CASSQGQGRNGYTF.

The chain employs TRBV28 and TRBJ1-2, with D unresolved. CDR1 MDHEN and CDR2 SYDVKM come from the germline V gene. V shed 4 bases and J shed 8 bases, with 14 bases lying between them. There are 13 residues in the CDR3. The CDR3 sequence is CASSSGRLKGYTF. In DNA, the CDR3 is TGTGCCAGCAGTTCGGGTCGGTTAAAGGGCTACACCTTC.

The CDR3 reads CASSVTGGHNSPLHF. The CDR3 DNA sequence: TGTGCCAGCAGCGTGACAGGGGGCCATAATTCACCCCTCCACTTT. The V gene is TRBV9, the J gene TRBJ1-6; 10 positions match TRBD1. The CDR3 is 15 residues long. Germline trimming cut 2 bases from V and 5 bases from J; bases unmatched to any gene: 1. Germline V gene sequence: CDR1 SGDLS, CDR2 YYNGEE.

This clone was observed a single time. V usage is TRBV6-6 and J usage is TRBJ1-1; TRBD1 might be the D (6 bases). V shed 4 bases and J shed 9 bases, with 18 bases lying between them. Germline V CDR1 and CDR2: MNHNY, SVGAGI (reference sequence). This CDR3 is built from 14 residues. CDR3 loop: CASSSTGTTVKAFF. The CDR3 DNA is TGTGCCAGCAGTTCCACCGGGACAACTGTCAAAGCTTTCTTT.

The rearrangement links TRBV10-3 to TRBJ1-1, with TRBD1 matching over 10 bases. CDR3 length: 12 amino acids. J lost 11 bases, V lost 7 bases, and 7 bases had no gene match. From germline, CDR1 is ENHRY and CDR2 SYGVKD. The CDR3 protein is CAITPGQGRAFF. CDR3 sequence (DNA): TGTGCCATCACTCCGGGACAGGGGAGGGCTTTCTTT.